One and the same sample provided the 7 T cell receptor beta chains below, sequenced in a study of blood T cell repertoires in COVID-19. Libraries were prepared by immunoSEQ multiplex PCR; TCRdb keeps only in-frame clonotypes and omits some of them. The data show around 120,000 clones, about four fifths seen once. The sample was peripheral blood. The receptor source for this set is an elderly man with active or convalescent COVID-19.

This clone appeared a few times. This chain uses TRBV2 with TRBJ1-3, with D hard to call. V lost 8 bases, J lost 1 base, and 12 bases lay in between. Germline values: CDR1 SNHLY, CDR2 FYNNEI. The CDR3 has 14 residues. CDR3 sequence reads: CASSEPRSGNTIYF. The CDR3 bases are TGTGCCAGCTCGGAGCCGAGGTCTGGAAACACCATATATTTT.

This chain joins TRBV14 and TRBJ1-2, with D possibly matching TRBD1 (6 bases). V lost 4 bases to trimming and J lost 8 bases, with 11 bases between them. Germline V gives CDR1 SGHDN, CDR2 FVKESK. CDR3 length: 12 residues. CDR3 coding DNA: TGTGCCAGCAGCCGGGGACAAACGGGCTACACCTTC. Protein sequence: CASSRGQTGYTF.

This clone was counted a single time. The chain combines TRBV25-1 with TRBJ1-6; unclear D gene. V was trimmed by 3 bases and J by 9 bases, leaving 12 bases between them. Germline CDR1 and CDR2: MGHDK and SYGVNS. CDR3 size: 14 residues. CDR3 DNA: TGTGCCAGCAGTGAGCGAACTTCTGGTTCACCCCTCCACTTT. Amino acids: CASSERTSGSPLHF.

This clone has more than one count but fewer than ten. The chain has TRBV5-1 and TRBJ2-5; TRBD1 aligns across 7 bases. Looked up from germline, CDR1 is SGHRS and CDR2 is YFSETQ. The CDR3 runs to 14 residues. The junction had 4 bases not matched to a gene; V was cut back by 0 bases and J by 5 bases. The CDR3 here is CASSLDTGDETQYF. The CDR3 DNA follows: TGCGCCAGCAGCTTGGATACAGGGGATGAGACCCAGTACTTC. The full variable domain, in which reference TRBV5-1 and TRBJ2-5 provide the parts outside the CDR3, is KAGVTQTPRYLIKTRGQQVTLSCSPISGHRSVSWYQQTPGQGLQFLFEYFSETQRNKGNFPGRFSGRQFSNSRSEMNVSTLELGDSALYLCASSLDTGDETQYFGPGTRLLVL.

The rearrangement uses TRBV5-1 and TRBJ1-2, with a tentative D call TRBD1 (5 bases). The CDR3 has 12 amino acids. CDR1 and CDR2 (germline): SGHRS, YFSETQ. V was cut by 3 bases and J by 5 bases, with 8 bases left in between. CDR3 in DNA: TGCGCCAGCAGCTCCCAGGGTTATGGCTACACCTTC. Translating gives CASSSQGYGYTF.

The rearrangement joins TRBV9 to TRBJ1-6; D unresolved. This CDR3 spans 14 amino acids. V was cut by 1 base and J by 7 bases, with 9 bases left in between. Germline lookup yields CDR1 SGDLS and CDR2 YYNGEE. CDR3 sequence reads: CASSVSGYNSPLHF. CDR3 nucleotides: TGTGCCAGCAGCGTATCGGGGTACAATTCACCCCTCCACTTT.

The V and J genes are TRBV21-1 and TRBJ1-1. TRBV21-1 is annotated as a pseudogene. CDR3 size: 14 residues. The CDR3 region has the DNA TGTGCCAGCAGCAAAGATCCCGGCCCTAGTGGAGCTTTCTTT. Residues: CASSKDPGPSGAFF.